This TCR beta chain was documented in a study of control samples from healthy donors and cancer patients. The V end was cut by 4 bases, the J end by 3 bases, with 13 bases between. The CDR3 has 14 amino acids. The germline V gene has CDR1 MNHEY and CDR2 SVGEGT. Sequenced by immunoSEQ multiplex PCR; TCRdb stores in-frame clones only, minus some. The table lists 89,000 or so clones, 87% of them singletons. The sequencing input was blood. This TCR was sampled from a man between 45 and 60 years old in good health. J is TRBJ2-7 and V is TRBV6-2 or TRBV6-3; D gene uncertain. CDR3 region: CASSSGPRLYEQYF. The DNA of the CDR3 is TGTGCCAGCAGTTCGGGTCCCCGGCTCTACGAGCAGTACTTC.